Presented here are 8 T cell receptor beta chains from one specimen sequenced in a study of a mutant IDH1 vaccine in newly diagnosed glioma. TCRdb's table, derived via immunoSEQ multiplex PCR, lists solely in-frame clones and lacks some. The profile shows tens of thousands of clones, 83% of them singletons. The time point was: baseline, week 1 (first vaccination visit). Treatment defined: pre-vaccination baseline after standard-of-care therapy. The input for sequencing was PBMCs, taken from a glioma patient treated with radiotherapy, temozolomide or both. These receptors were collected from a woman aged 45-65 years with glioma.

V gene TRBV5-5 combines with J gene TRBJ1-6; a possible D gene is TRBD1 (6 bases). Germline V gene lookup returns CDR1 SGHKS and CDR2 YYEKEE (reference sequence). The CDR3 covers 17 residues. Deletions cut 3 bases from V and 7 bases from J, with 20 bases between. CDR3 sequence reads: CASSYRRQAQNNSPLHF. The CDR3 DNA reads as TGTGCCAGCAGCTACCGCCGACAGGCCCAAAACAATTCACCCCTCCACTTT.

CDR3 protein: CASSGHRGWDTEAFF. CDR3 nucleotide sequence: TGTGCCAGCAGCGGACACAGGGGATGGGACACTGAAGCTTTCTTT. The V and J genes are TRBV9 and TRBJ1-1, with 7 bases that match TRBD1. V lost 3 bases, J lost 3 bases, and 8 bases stayed unmatched. The CDR3 length is 15 residues. Per the germline V gene, CDR1 is SGDLS and CDR2 is YYNGEE.

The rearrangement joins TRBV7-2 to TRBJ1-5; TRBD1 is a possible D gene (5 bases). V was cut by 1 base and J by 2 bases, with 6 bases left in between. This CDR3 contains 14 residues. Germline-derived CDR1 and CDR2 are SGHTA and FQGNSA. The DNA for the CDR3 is TGTGCCAGCAGCTTAGAAGGGGGCAATCAGCCCCAGCATTTT. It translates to CASSLEGGNQPQHF.

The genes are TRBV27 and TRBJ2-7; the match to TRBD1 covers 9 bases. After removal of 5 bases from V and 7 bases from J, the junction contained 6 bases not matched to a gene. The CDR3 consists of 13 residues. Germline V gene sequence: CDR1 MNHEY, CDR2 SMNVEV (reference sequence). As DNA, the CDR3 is TGTGCCAGCAGTGCGGGACAGGGAATAGAGCAGTACTTC. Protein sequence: CASSAGQGIEQYF.

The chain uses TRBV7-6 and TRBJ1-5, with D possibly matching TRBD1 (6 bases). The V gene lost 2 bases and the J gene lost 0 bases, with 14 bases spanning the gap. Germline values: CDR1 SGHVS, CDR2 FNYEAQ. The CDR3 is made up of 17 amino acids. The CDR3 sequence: CASSLTGPPNSNQPQHF. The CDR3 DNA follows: TGTGCCAGCAGCTTAACAGGGCCGCCTAATAGCAATCAGCCCCAGCATTTT.

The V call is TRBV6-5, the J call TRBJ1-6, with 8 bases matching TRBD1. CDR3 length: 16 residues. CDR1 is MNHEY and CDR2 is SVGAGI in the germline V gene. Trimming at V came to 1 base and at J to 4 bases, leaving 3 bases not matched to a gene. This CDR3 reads CASSYLTGAYNSPLHF. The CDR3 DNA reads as TGTGCCAGCAGTTACTTGACAGGGGCGTATAATTCACCCCTCCACTTT.

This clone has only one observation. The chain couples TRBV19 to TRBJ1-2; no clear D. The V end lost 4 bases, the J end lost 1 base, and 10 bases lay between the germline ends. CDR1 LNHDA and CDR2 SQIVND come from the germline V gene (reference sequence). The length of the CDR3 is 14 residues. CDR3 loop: CASSTPRGNYGYTF. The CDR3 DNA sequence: TGTGCCAGTAGTACCCCTCGGGGTAACTATGGCTACACCTTC.

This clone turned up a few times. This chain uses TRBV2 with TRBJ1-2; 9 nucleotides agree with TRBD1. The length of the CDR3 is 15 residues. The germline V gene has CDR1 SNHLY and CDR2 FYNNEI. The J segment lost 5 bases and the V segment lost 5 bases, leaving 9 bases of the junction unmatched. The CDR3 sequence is CASSSTGGSGYGYTF. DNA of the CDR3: TGTGCCAGCAGTTCTACAGGGGGCTCGGGATATGGCTACACCTTC.